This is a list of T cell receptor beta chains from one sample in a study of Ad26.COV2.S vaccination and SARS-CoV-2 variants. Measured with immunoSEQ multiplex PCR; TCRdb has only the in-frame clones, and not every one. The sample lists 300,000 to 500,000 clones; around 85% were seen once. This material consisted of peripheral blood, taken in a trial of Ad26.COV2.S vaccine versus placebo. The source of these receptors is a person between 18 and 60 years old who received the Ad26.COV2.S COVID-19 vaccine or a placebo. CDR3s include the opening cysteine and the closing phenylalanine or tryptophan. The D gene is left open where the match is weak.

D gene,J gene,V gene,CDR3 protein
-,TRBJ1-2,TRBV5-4,CASSLEPGTNYGYTF
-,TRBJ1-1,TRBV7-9,CASSPRGRQVGTEAFF
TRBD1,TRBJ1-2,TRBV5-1,CASSLPGQGIHYGYTF
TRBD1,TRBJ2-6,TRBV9,CASSERRQGAGSGANVLTF
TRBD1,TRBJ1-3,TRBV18,CASSPQGAPGNTIYF
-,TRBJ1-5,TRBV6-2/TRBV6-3,CASSYGGRGKPQHF
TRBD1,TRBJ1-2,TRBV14,CASSQVGRGQGAGYTF
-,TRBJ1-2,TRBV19,CASHGDYGYGYTF
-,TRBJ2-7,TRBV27,CASSPRATSYEQYF
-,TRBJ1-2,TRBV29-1,CSVLDNYGYTF